The 23 T cell receptor beta chains presented below share a single source sample, sequenced in a study of CXCR3-negative and CXCR3-positive naive CD8 T cells. UMI-labeled 5' RACE TRB cDNA libraries were prepared from the cells. TCRdb reprocessed the 5' RACE reads and keeps a single row for each CDR3 protein, giving no DNA. The specimen's table records about 130,000 distinct CDR3 sequences. Material: naive CXCR3- CD8+ T cells from blood. As to subset: CD45RO-CCR7+CD27+CD95- naive CD8+ T cells lacking CXCR3 (TNR3-). The receptors stem from a human donor in good health. Some clones in this sample may be carry-over from other donors' samples.

The chain is built from TRBV12-3 or TRBV12-4 and TRBJ2-3; the TCRdb D gene call, TRBD1, has no DNA to confirm it. The CDR3 has 14 amino acids. Here the CDR3 reads CASSSTGSTDTQYF.

The chain couples TRBV20-1 to TRBJ2-7. This CDR3 spans 13 amino acids. CDR1 DFQATT and CDR2 SNEGSKA come from the germline V gene (reference sequence). CDR3: CSARDLRTYEQYF.

J is TRBJ2-7 and V is TRBV29-1. This CDR3 is built from 11 residues. CDR1 and CDR2 from the germline V gene are SQVTM and ANQGSEA. The CDR3 spells CSVGNTYEQYF.

The chain employs TRBV29-1 and TRBJ1-2; the TRBD1 assignment by TCRdb is unverifiable without DNA. The germline CDR1 and CDR2 sequences are SQVTM and ANQGSEA. The CDR3 is 14 residues long. The CDR3 spells CSVEDRGGAIGHTF.

This chain uses TRBV28 with TRBJ1-5. The CDR3 covers 14 residues. Germline CDR1 and CDR2: MDHEN and SYDVKM. The CDR3 is CASSFEGVNQPQHF. The entire variable domain, with the rest obtained from reference TRBV28 and TRBJ1-5, is as follows: DVKVTQSSRYLVKRTGEKVFLECVQDMDHENMFWYRQDPGLGLRLIYFSYDVKMKEKGDIPEGYSVSREKKERFSLILESASTNQTSMYLCASSFEGVNQPQHFGDGTRLSIL.

This rearrangement joins TRBV6-5 to TRBJ2-7. The CDR3 runs to 11 residues. The V gene's germline CDR1 is MNHEY and CDR2 SVGAGI. CDR3 protein: CASSYSRVWHF.

This rearrangement joins TRBV7-8 to TRBJ2-5. CDR3 length equals 14 residues. Germline lookup yields CDR1 SGHVS and CDR2 FQNEAQ. The CDR3 region is CASSLSLGVETQYF.

The genes are TRBV28 and TRBJ2-3; TCRdb proposes TRBD1, but this gene call is untestable without DNA. This CDR3 has 15 amino acids. Germline loops: CDR1 MDHEN, CDR2 SYDVKM. This chain's CDR3 is CASREPGPNTDTQYF.

The chain uses TRBV5-4 and TRBJ1-6. From germline, CDR1 is SGHNT and CDR2 YYREEE (reference sequence). The CDR3 covers 16 residues. The CDR3 spells CASSVDRLTYNSPLHF.

The chain is built from TRBV21-1 and TRBJ2-7; TCRdb reports TRBD2, a call that lacks DNA to check it against. TRBV21-1 counts as a pseudogene. This CDR3 comprises 16 residues. The CDR3 here is CASSKGPPRGGYEQYF.

The chain employs TRBV12-3 or TRBV12-4 and TRBJ1-1. The CDR3 loop spans 14 amino acids. The chain's CDR3 is CASRHGQANTEAFF.

The chain recombines TRBV19 with TRBJ1-1; TCRdb proposes TRBD1, but this gene call is untestable without DNA. The length of the CDR3 is 15 residues. Per germline, CDR1 LNHDA and CDR2 SQIVND (reference sequence). Here the CDR3 reads CASSIMRGREDEAFF.

This rearrangement joins TRBV28 to TRBJ2-3; TCRdb lists TRBD2, though no DNA is available to test this call. The germline V gene has CDR1 MDHEN and CDR2 SYDVKM. The CDR3 is 15 residues long. CDR3 sequence: CASSLERELTDTQYF.

The V call is TRBV5-6, the J call TRBJ2-1. The CDR3 loop spans 12 amino acids. Looked up from germline, CDR1 is SGHDT and CDR2 is YYEEEE. CDR3 protein: CASSAISAEQFF.

This rearrangement joins TRBV3-1 to TRBJ2-5; TCRdb picks TRBD2, but there is no DNA to check that call. The germline V gene encodes CDR1 LGHDT and CDR2 YNNKEL (reference sequence). This CDR3 has 17 amino acids. This CDR3 reads CASSQSSNLAGKETQYF.

The V call is TRBV7-3, the J call TRBJ2-4. Germline V gene lookup returns CDR1 SGHTA and CDR2 FQGTGA. CDR3 length: 13 residues. CDR3 in amino acids: CASSLLPEAFQYF.

This chain joins TRBV29-1 and TRBJ2-7. The CDR3 runs 11 residues. CDR1 and CDR2 (germline): SQVTM, ANQGSEA. This CDR3 is CSVGVGNEQYF.

The rearrangement uses TRBV9 and TRBJ1-1. The length of the CDR3 is 14 residues. Germline CDR1 is SGDLS and CDR2 is YYNGEE. CDR3: CASSVEGLNTEAFF.

The rearrangement uses TRBV9 and TRBJ2-3; with no DNA, the TCRdb D assignment of TRBD1 cannot be verified. This CDR3 has 14 amino acids. Looked up from germline, CDR1 is SGDLS and CDR2 is YYNGEE. The CDR3 sequence: CASSVGGAKDTQYF.

The CDR3 reads CASSPLGATNEKLFF. This sequence joins TRBV28 and TRBJ1-4. Germline V gene sequence: CDR1 MDHEN, CDR2 SYDVKM. The CDR3 sequence is 15 residues long.

The V and J genes are TRBV9 and TRBJ2-5; TCRdb designates TRBD1, a call that cannot be tested without DNA. The CDR3 sequence is 18 residues long. Germline V gives CDR1 SGDLS, CDR2 YYNGEE. The CDR3 loop is CASSPRGGASLGEETQYF.

The chain uses TRBV12-3 or TRBV12-4 and TRBJ2-7; TCRdb reports TRBD1, a call that lacks DNA to check it against. The CDR3 is 16 residues long. The CDR3 loop is CASSFRNRVDSYEQYF.

This rearrangement joins TRBV20-1 to TRBJ2-1; TCRdb lists TRBD2, though no DNA is available to test this call. This CDR3 is built from 14 residues. Germline CDR1 is DFQATT and CDR2 is SNEGSKA (reference sequence). CDR3 sequence reads: CSAREQWESNEQFF.